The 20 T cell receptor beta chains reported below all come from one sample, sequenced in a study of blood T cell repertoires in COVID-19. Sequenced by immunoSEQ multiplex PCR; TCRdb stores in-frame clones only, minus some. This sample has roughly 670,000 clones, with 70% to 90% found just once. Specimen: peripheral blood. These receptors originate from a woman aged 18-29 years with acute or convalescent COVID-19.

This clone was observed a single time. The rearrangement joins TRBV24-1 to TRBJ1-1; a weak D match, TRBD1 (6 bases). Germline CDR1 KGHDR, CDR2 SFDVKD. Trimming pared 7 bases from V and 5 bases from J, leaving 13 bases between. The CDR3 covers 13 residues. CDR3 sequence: CATREGGGTEAFF. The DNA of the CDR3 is TGTGCCACCAGGGAGGGGGGGGGAACTGAAGCTTTCTTT.

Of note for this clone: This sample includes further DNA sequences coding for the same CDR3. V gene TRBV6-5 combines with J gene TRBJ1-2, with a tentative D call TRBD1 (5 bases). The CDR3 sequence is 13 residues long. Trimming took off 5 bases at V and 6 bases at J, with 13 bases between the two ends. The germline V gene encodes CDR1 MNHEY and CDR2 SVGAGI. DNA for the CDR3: TGTGCCAGCAGTCGTACAGGATTCGATGGCTACACCTTC. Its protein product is CASSRTGFDGYTF.

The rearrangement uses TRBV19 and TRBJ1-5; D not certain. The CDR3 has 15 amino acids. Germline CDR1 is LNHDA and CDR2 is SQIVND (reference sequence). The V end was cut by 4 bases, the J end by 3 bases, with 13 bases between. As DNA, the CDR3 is TGTGCCAGTAGTAGGGAAGGACGGGACAATCAGCCCCAGCATTTT. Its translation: CASSREGRDNQPQHF.

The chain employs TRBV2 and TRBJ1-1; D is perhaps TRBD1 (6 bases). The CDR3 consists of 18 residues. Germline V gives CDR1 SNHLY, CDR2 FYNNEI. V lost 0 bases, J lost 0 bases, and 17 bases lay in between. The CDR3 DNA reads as TGTGCCAGCAGTGAAGCGCGAGGCAGGGACATCGTGAACACTGAAGCTTTCTTT. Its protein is CASSEARGRDIVNTEAFF. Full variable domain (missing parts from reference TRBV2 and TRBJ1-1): EPEVTQTPSHQVTQMGQEVILRCVPISNHLYFYWYRQILGQKVEFLVSFYNNEISEKSEIFDDQFSVERPDGSNFTLKIRSTKLEDSAMYFCASSEARGRDIVNTEAFFGQGTRLTVV.

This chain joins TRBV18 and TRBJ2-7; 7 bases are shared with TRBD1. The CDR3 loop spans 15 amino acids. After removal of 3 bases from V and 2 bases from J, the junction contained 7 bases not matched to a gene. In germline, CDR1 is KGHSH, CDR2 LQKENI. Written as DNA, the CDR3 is TGTGCCAGCTCACCTTCCCAGGGGGTTCCCTACGAGCAGTACTTC. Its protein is CASSPSQGVPYEQYF.

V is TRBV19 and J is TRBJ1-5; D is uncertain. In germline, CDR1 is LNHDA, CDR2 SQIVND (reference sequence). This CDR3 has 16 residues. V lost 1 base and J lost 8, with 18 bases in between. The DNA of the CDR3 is TGTGCCAGTAGTATAGTTCGCTGGGGAGGCCCCGAGCCCCAGCATTTT. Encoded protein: CASSIVRWGGPEPQHF. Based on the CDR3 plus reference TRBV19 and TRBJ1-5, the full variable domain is DGGITQSPKYLFRKEGQNVTLSCEQNLNHDAMYWYRQDPGQGLRLIYYSQIVNDFQKGDIAEGYSVSREKKESFPLTVTSAQKNPTAFYLCASSIVRWGGPEPQHFGDGTRLSIL.

Written as DNA, the CDR3 is TGTGCCACCAGTGGCAGGACTAACTATGGCTACACCTTC. It specifies CATSGRTNYGYTF. The V and J genes are TRBV24-1 and TRBJ1-2, with no clear D. The germline CDR1 and CDR2 sequences are KGHDR and SFDVKD. This CDR3 has 13 amino acids. Trimming left V 5 bases short and J 0 bases short, with 6 bases between.

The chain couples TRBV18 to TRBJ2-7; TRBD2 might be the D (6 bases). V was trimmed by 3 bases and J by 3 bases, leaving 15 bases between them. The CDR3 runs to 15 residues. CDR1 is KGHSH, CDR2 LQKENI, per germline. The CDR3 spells CASSPSWRGVYEQYF. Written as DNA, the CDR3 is TGTGCCAGCTCACCCTCTTGGAGGGGTGTCTACGAGCAGTACTTC. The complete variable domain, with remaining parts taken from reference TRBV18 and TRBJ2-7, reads NAGVMQNPRHLVRRRGQEARLRCSPMKGHSHVYWYRQLPEEGLKFMVYLQKENIIDESGMPKERFSAEFPKEGPSILRIQQVVRGDSAAYFCASSPSWRGVYEQYFGPGTRLTVT.

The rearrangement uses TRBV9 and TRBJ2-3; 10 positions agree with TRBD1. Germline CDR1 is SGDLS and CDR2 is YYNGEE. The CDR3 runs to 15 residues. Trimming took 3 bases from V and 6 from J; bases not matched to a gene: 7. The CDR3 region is CASSGTGGIADTQYF. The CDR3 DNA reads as TGTGCCAGCAGCGGGACAGGGGGGATAGCTGATACGCAGTATTTT. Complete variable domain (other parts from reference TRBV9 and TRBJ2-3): DSGVTQTPKHLITATGQRVTLRCSPRSGDLSVYWYQQSLDQGLQFLIQYYNGEERAKGNILERFSAQQFPDLHSELNLSSLELGDSALYFCASSGTGGIADTQYFGPGTRLTVL.

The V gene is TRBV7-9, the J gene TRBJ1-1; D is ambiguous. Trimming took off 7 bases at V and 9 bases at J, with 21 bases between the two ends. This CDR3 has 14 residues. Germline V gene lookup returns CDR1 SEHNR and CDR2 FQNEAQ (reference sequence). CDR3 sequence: CASTKAARVGQAFF. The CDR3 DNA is TGTGCCAGCACCAAGGCCGCTCGGGTGGGTCAAGCTTTCTTT.

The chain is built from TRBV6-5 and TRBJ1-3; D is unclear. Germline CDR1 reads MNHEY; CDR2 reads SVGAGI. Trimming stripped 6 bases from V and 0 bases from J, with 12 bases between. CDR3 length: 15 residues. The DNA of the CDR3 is TGTGCCAGCAGATCTATGCAAACCTCTGGAAACACCATATATTTT. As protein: CASRSMQTSGNTIYF.

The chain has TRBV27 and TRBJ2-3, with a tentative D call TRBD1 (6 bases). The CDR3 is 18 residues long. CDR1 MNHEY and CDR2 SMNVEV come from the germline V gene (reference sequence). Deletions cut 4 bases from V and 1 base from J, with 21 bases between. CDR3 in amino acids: CASSYYSKRGKGTDTQYF. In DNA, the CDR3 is TGTGCCAGCAGTTATTACTCGAAGAGGGGGAAAGGCACAGATACGCAGTATTTT.

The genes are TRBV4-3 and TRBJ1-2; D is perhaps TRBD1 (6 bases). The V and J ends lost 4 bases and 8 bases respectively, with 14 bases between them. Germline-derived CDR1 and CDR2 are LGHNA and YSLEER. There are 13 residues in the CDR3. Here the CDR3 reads CASSRSGAGGYTF. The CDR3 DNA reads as TGCGCCAGCAGCCGATCAGGGGCCGGGGGCTACACCTTC.

DNA for the CDR3: TGTGCCTCCCATGGGCAGGGACTGTACAATGAGCAGTTCTTC. This sequence encodes CASHGQGLYNEQFF. The rearrangement links TRBV3-1 (or the pseudogene TRBV3-2) to TRBJ2-1; tentative D call: TRBD2 (6 bases). Trimming left V 11 bases short and J 4 bases short, with 18 bases between. The germline CDR1 and CDR2 sequences are LGHDT and YNNKEL (reference sequence). The CDR3 spans 14 residues.

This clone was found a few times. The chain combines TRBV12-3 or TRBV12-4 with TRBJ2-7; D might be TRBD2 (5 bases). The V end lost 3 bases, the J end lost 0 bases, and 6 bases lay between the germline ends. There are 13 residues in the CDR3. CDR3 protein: CASSFGSSYEQYF. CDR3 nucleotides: TGTGCCAGCAGTTTTGGGAGCTCCTACGAGCAGTACTTC.

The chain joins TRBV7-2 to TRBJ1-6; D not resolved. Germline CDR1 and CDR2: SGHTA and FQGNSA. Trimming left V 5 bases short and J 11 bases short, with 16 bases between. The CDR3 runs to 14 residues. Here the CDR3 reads CASSPGDQFAPLHF. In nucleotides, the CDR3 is TGTGCCAGCAGCCCCGGGGATCAGTTCGCACCCCTCCACTTT.

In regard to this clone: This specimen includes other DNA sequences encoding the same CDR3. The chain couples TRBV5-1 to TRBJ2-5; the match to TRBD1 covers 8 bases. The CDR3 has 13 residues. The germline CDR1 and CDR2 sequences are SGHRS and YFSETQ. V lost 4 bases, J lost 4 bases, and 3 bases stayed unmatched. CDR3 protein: CASSPGGRETQYF. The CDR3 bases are TGCGCCAGCAGCCCAGGGGGCAGAGAGACCCAGTACTTC.

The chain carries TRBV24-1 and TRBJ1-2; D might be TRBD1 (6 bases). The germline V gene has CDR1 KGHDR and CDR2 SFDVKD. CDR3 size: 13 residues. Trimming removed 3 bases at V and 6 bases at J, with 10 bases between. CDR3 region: CATSDRDIHGYTF. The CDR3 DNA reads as TGTGCCACCAGTGATCGGGACATACATGGCTACACCTTC.

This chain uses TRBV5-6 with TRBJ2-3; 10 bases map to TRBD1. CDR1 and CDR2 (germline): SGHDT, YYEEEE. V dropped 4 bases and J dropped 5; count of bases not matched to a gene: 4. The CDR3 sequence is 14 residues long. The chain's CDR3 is CASSRQGARDTQYF. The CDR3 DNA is TGTGCCAGCAGCCGACAGGGGGCGAGAGATACGCAGTATTTT.

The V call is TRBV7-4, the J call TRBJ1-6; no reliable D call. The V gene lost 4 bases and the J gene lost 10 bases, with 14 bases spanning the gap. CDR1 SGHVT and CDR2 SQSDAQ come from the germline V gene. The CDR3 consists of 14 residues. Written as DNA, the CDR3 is TGTGCCAGCAGCTGGGCCCTTTGGGCCTCACCCCTCCACTTT. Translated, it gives CASSWALWASPLHF.